The sequence of this T cell receptor (beta chain) was determined in a study of radiotherapy plus CTLA-4 blockade in lung cancer. In the study overall: Patients showed objective responses in about 20% of cases, and disease control was achieved by 25% to 35%.

General study points: Reports identified early blood T cell clone dynamics, with interferon-beta, as the best response predictor.

The CDR3 is made up of 14 amino acids. Trimming pared 7 bases from V and 1 base from J, leaving 11 bases between. CDR1 is ENHRY, CDR2 SYGVKD, per germline. Some clones are missing from TCRdb's copy, which holds only in-frame ones; the method was immunoSEQ multiplex PCR. This table has 49,000 or so clones, approximately 79% appearing once. About this clone itself: Its cognate antigen is unknown.

The sample consisted of peripheral blood, taken from a patient treated with radiotherapy plus ipilimumab. The origin of this receptor is a human donor with non-small cell lung cancer who had stable disease on radiotherapy plus ipilimumab. The chain links TRBV10-3 to TRBJ2-1; D is undetermined. The CDR3 sequence: CAIKVAISYNEQFF. The CDR3 DNA reads TGTGCCATCAAGGTGGCTATATCCTACAATGAGCAGTTCTTC.